Shown below are 19 T cell receptor beta chains from a single sample sequenced in a study of blood T cell repertoires in COVID-19. The method was immunoSEQ multiplex PCR; TCRdb's version includes in-frame clones alone and lacks a portion of them. The sample yields about 230,000 clones, about 83% seen once. Sequencing was performed on peripheral blood. These receptors came from a woman aged 25-40 years with COVID-19, enrolled during active disease.

This chain uses TRBV7-8 with TRBJ1-6; D gene ambiguous. CDR1 and CDR2 (germline): SGHVS, FQNEAQ. V lost 5 bases to trimming and J lost 7 bases, with 9 bases between them. The CDR3 totals 13 residues. The CDR3 loop is CASSLTGNSPLHF. DNA for the CDR3: TGTGCCAGCAGCCTTACGGGGAATTCACCCCTCCACTTT.

This clone was detected a few times. The rearrangement uses TRBV9 and TRBJ1-5; D gene unclear. CDR3 length: 15 residues. Germline V gene data show CDR1 as SGDLS and CDR2 as YYNGEE. V was cut by 0 bases and J by 0 bases, with 7 bases left in between. In nucleotides, the CDR3 is TGTGCCAGCAGCGTAGATGGCAGTAGCAATCAGCCCCAGCATTTT. This translates into CASSVDGSSNQPQHF.

This chain joins TRBV7-3 and TRBJ1-1; D gene uncertain. The CDR3 totals 14 residues. V shed 5 bases and J shed 1 base, with 11 bases lying between them. Germline V gives CDR1 SGHTA, CDR2 FQGTGA. The CDR3 reads CASSPGYSNTEAFF. CDR3 coding DNA: TGTGCCAGCAGCCCCGGTTACTCGAACACTGAAGCTTTCTTT.

The chain employs TRBV5-1 and TRBJ2-7, with a possible D match to TRBD2 (6 bases). Deletions cut 0 bases from V and 4 bases from J, with 17 bases between. Germline V gives CDR1 SGHRS, CDR2 YFSETQ. This CDR3 comprises 16 residues. Here the CDR3 DNA reads TGCGCCAGCAGCTTGGACCTCGATGCAGGGAGGTACGAGCAGTACTTC. It codes for CASSLDLDAGRYEQYF.

The genes are TRBV11-2 and TRBJ1-4; 8 nucleotides line up with TRBD1. From germline, CDR1 is SGHAT and CDR2 FQNNGV. V dropped 4 bases and J dropped 7; count of bases not matched to a gene: 8. CDR3 size: 15 residues. CDR3 bases: TGTGCCAGCAGCTCTCCACAGGGGGAACGTGAAAAACTGTTTTTT. It specifies CASSSPQGEREKLFF. The variable domain in full, with the rest retrieved from reference TRBV11-2 and TRBJ1-4, is EAGVAQSPRYKIIEKRQSVAFWCNPISGHATLYWYQQILGQGPKLLIQFQNNGVVDDSQLPKDRFSAERLKGVDSTLKIQPAKLEDSAVYLCASSSPQGEREKLFFGSGTQLSVL.

As DNA, the CDR3 is TGCGCCAGCAGCCAAGACGGGGGGCGGACGAACTATGGCTACACCTTC. Translation gives CASSQDGGRTNYGYTF. This sequence joins TRBV4-1 and TRBJ1-2; the D gene is possibly TRBD1 (6 bases). CDR1 is MGHRA, CDR2 YSYEKL, per germline. V was cut by 0 bases and J by 2 bases, with 13 bases left in between. The CDR3 length is 16 residues.

This chain uses TRBV6-2 or TRBV6-3 with TRBJ1-6; D ambiguous. The germline CDR1 and CDR2 sequences are MNHEY and SVGEGT. This CDR3 is 13 amino acids long. V was clipped by 5 bases and J by 9 bases, with 11 bases between them. As DNA, the CDR3 is TGTGCCAGCAGTCCCGGTCGTTTTTCACCCCTCCACTTT. Its translation is CASSPGRFSPLHF.

The genes are TRBV24-1 and TRBJ1-1; 8 bases agree with TRBD1. The J segment lost 1 base and the V segment lost 7 bases, leaving 4 bases of the junction unmatched. From germline, CDR1 is KGHDR and CDR2 SFDVKD. CDR3 length equals 14 residues. The CDR3 is CATRSQGENTEAFF. CDR3 DNA: TGTGCCACCAGATCACAGGGGGAGAACACTGAAGCTTTCTTT.

The CDR3 sequence: CASSGGTGGTEAFF. DNA of the CDR3: TGTGCCAGCAGCGGGGGGACAGGGGGGACTGAAGCTTTCTTT. The chain is built from TRBV13 and TRBJ1-1; TRBD1 matches 11 bases. Trimming cost V 5 bases and J 5 bases; bases outside gene matches: 4. This CDR3 spans 14 amino acids. Germline V gene lookup returns CDR1 PRHDT and CDR2 FYEKMQ (reference sequence).

V usage is TRBV5-4 and J usage is TRBJ2-7; TRBD1 aligns across 8 bases. The CDR3 runs 16 residues. Germline V lookup: CDR1 SGHNT, CDR2 YYREEE (reference sequence). The V gene end was trimmed by 3 bases and the J gene end by 2 bases; junction bases not matched to a gene: 10. CDR3 DNA: TGTGCCAGCAGCTGGGATGGACAGGGTCGGACCTACGAGCAGTACTTC. Its translation is CASSWDGQGRTYEQYF. The full variable domain, completed using reference TRBV5-4 and TRBJ2-7, is ETGVTQSPTHLIKTRGQQVTLRCSSQSGHNTVSWYQQALGQGPQFIFQYYREEENGRGNFPPRFSGLQFPNYSSELNVNALELDDSALYLCASSWDGQGRTYEQYFGPGTRLTVT.

This clone showed up just a few times. This chain uses TRBV2 with TRBJ1-3; 7 nucleotides agree with TRBD1. Germline lookup yields CDR1 SNHLY and CDR2 FYNNEI. The CDR3 runs to 14 residues. Trimming cost V 5 bases and J 3 bases; bases outside gene matches: 4. This CDR3 reads CASSPGTVGNTIYF. In DNA form, the CDR3 reads TGTGCCAGCAGTCCCGGGACAGTTGGAAACACCATATATTTT.

Only a few counts were recorded for this clone. The rearrangement links TRBV13 to TRBJ2-3; TRBD2 aligns across 11 bases. V gave up 2 bases and J gave up 5 bases; unmatched junction bases: 6. CDR3 length: 16 residues. The germline CDR1 and CDR2 sequences are PRHDT and FYEKMQ (reference sequence). The CDR3: CASSLRASGGKDTQYF. The CDR3 DNA reads as TGTGCCAGCAGCTTACGGGCTAGCGGGGGGAAAGATACGCAGTATTTT.

V gene TRBV5-6 combines with J gene TRBJ1-2, with unresolved D. This CDR3 is 13 amino acids long. Germline V gene sequence: CDR1 SGHDT, CDR2 YYEEEE. Trimming left V 3 bases short and J 2 bases short, with 8 bases between. CDR3 sequence (DNA): TGTGCCAGCAGCTCGGCCAGGAACTATGGCTACACCTTC. Translation: CASSSARNYGYTF.

This rearrangement joins TRBV6-5 to TRBJ2-1; 11 bases are shared with TRBD2. Losses at the gene ends were 2 bases for V and 6 bases for J; bases not matched to a gene: 6. This CDR3 is 16 amino acids long. CDR1 and CDR2 (germline): MNHEY, SVGAGI. Written as DNA, the CDR3 is TGTGCCAGCAGTTACCGCACTAGCGGGAGATTCAATGAGCAGTTCTTC. This codes for CASSYRTSGRFNEQFF.

This clone is a singleton in its sample. The chain carries TRBV6-5 and TRBJ2-5; D is perhaps TRBD2 (5 bases). Germline CDR1 MNHEY, CDR2 SVGAGI. CDR3 size: 13 residues. V dropped 10 bases and J dropped 1 base, with 13 bases sitting between them. The DNA of the CDR3 is TGTGCCATCTCCCGGGATTTCCAAGAGACCCAGTACTTC. As protein: CAISRDFQETQYF.

V and J are TRBV19 and TRBJ1-5; D perhaps matches TRBD1 (5 bases). The CDR3 sequence is 14 residues long. Germline V gene lookup returns CDR1 LNHDA and CDR2 SQIVND (reference sequence). Trimming stripped 0 bases from V and 4 bases from J, with 7 bases between. The CDR3 coding sequence is TGTGCCAGTAGTATAGACAGGGTAAATCAGCCCCAGCATTTT. This gives the protein CASSIDRVNQPQHF.

The chain joins TRBV28 to TRBJ2-1; D perhaps matches TRBD2 (5 bases). Trimming cost V 5 bases and J 4 bases, with 24 bases left between them. This CDR3 contains 18 residues. The V gene's germline CDR1 is MDHEN and CDR2 SYDVKM. CDR3 in amino acids: CASSKRSSLETTYNEQFF. The CDR3 bases are TGTGCCAGCAGTAAGCGGTCTTCTCTGGAAACTACATACAATGAGCAGTTCTTC.

The chain carries TRBV7-9 and TRBJ2-7; 8 bases fit TRBD1. Germline lookup yields CDR1 SEHNR and CDR2 FQNEAQ (reference sequence). This CDR3 region has 18 residues. J gave up 2 bases and V 2 bases, and 14 bases lay outside the gene matches. This CDR3 reads CASSLQFWDRLMTYEQYF. DNA for the CDR3: TGTGCCAGCAGCTTACAGTTTTGGGACAGGTTGATGACCTACGAGCAGTACTTC.

The V gene is TRBV3-1 (or the pseudogene TRBV3-2), the J gene TRBJ2-2; weak D call: TRBD2 (6 bases). CDR3 size: 15 residues. The ends were cut back, 2 bases at V and 1 base at J, with 8 bases in the middle. Per the germline V gene, CDR1 is LGHDT and CDR2 is YNNKEL (reference sequence). The CDR3 DNA is TGTGCCAGCAGCCAAAGGCGGGAGAACACCGGGGAGCTGTTTTTT. It codes for CASSQRRENTGELFF.